These 27 T cell receptor beta chains were sequenced from one sample in a study of blood T cell repertoires in COVID-19. Produced via immunoSEQ multiplex PCR; TCRdb's table is partial and in-frame only. The sample lists approximately 70,000 clones; around 90% were seen once. The specimen was peripheral blood. The receptor set was obtained from a man in his fifties or sixties with active COVID-19.

The chain recombines TRBV18 with TRBJ1-6; TRBD1 aligns across 7 bases. CDR1 is KGHSH, CDR2 LQKENI, per germline. The length of the CDR3 is 14 residues. Unmatched junction bases numbered 4, after V lost 1 base and J lost 10 bases. Written as DNA, the CDR3 is TGTGCCAGCTCACCACGGGACAGAGGGTCACCCCTCCACTTT. Encoded protein: CASSPRDRGSPLHF.

The chain joins TRBV6-5 to TRBJ1-2; 11 nucleotides agree with TRBD1. CDR1 and CDR2 from the germline V gene are MNHEY and SVGAGI. The CDR3 length is 12 residues. The junction had 7 bases not matched to a gene; V was cut back by 8 bases and J by 11 bases. CDR3 sequence reads: CASYGQGAMYTF. The CDR3 DNA follows: TGTGCCAGCTATGGACAGGGGGCTATGTACACCTTC.

The chain links TRBV18 to TRBJ2-6, with 7 bases that match TRBD1. CDR3 size: 18 residues. CDR1 and CDR2 (germline): KGHSH, LQKENI. V lost 4 bases and J lost 4; bases outside the gene matches: 13. The CDR3 sequence: CASSLRTGALSGANVLTF. In DNA, the CDR3 is TGTGCCAGCTCACTCCGGACAGGTGCCCTCTCCGGGGCCAACGTCCTGACTTTC.

The CDR3 DNA follows: TGTGCCAGCAGCTACAGGGGGCGCGGGGCTAATGAAAAACTGTTTTTT. As protein: CASSYRGRGANEKLFF. The chain carries TRBV6-6 and TRBJ1-4, with 9 positions matching TRBD1. After removal of 6 bases from V and 3 bases from J, the junction contained 8 bases not matched to a gene. Looked up from germline, CDR1 is MNHNY and CDR2 is SVGAGI (reference sequence). CDR3 length equals 16 residues.

The chain carries TRBV27 and TRBJ2-2, with D maybe TRBD2 (5 bases). The CDR3 spans 16 residues. Trimming removed 3 bases at V and 7 bases at J, with 18 bases between. Germline V gene data show CDR1 as MNHEY and CDR2 as SMNVEV (reference sequence). CDR3 sequence (DNA): TGTGCCAGCAGTTTCCCCGAGAGGGTTCGCATCGGGGAGCTGTTTTTT. Amino acid sequence: CASSFPERVRIGELFF.

This clone was counted a single time. The chain couples TRBV7-2 to TRBJ1-2, with TRBD1 matching over 9 bases. V was clipped by 5 bases and J by 6 bases; unmatched bases: 7. Germline V lookup: CDR1 SGHTA, CDR2 FQGNSA. There are 14 residues in the CDR3. The CDR3 region is CASSRDRGSDGYTF. The CDR3 nucleotides are TGTGCCAGCAGCCGCGACAGGGGGTCGGATGGCTACACCTTC.

Only one count was recorded for this clone. J is TRBJ2-7 and V is TRBV21-1; the D call of TRBD2 is as the table states it, not checked on the DNA. TRBV21-1 is termed a pseudogene. This CDR3 is 17 amino acids long. CDR3 protein: CASSTPEAGGVPFEQYF. DNA of the CDR3: TGTGCCAGCAGCACCCCTGAGGCGGGGGGGGTGCCTTTCGAGCAGTACTTC.

The rearrangement uses TRBV19 and TRBJ2-2, with D perhaps matching TRBD2 (5 bases). The CDR3 sequence is 15 residues long. Germline V gene data show CDR1 as LNHDA and CDR2 as SQIVND (reference sequence). V was pared by 4 bases and J by 1 base, with 10 bases between. The CDR3 loop is CASSTSSENTGELFF. As DNA, the CDR3 is TGTGCCAGTAGTACTAGCTCTGAGAACACCGGGGAGCTGTTTTTT.

This clone appeared a single time. The chain carries TRBV5-4 and TRBJ2-7; D possibly corresponds to TRBD1 (7 bases). The CDR3 totals 19 residues. The V and J ends lost 6 bases and 1 base respectively, with 29 bases between them. CDR1 and CDR2 (germline): SGHNT, YYREEE (reference sequence). This chain's CDR3 is CASILAGGREAFLSYEQYF. The CDR3 DNA is TGTGCCAGCATCCTCGCAGGGGGGCGCGAGGCTTTTCTGTCCTACGAGCAGTACTTC.

The chain carries TRBV2 and TRBJ2-2, with 9 positions matching TRBD2. CDR3 length: 14 amino acids. After removal of 11 bases from V and 4 bases from J, the junction contained 8 bases not matched to a gene. Germline CDR1 SNHLY, CDR2 FYNNEI. CDR3: CASRGTSPTGELFF. CDR3 DNA sequence: TGTGCCTCCCGCGGGACTAGCCCCACCGGGGAGCTGTTTTTT.

The chain joins TRBV7-8 to TRBJ2-3; D uncertain. Germline V gives CDR1 SGHVS, CDR2 FQNEAQ. The germline V and J ends were trimmed by 4 bases and 0 bases, with 11 bases remaining between them. The CDR3 contains 15 residues. CDR3 region: CASSSRPGSTDTQYF. The CDR3 coding sequence is TGTGCCAGCAGCTCGCGACCAGGTAGCACAGATACGCAGTATTTT.

The chain couples TRBV27 to TRBJ2-7, with D unclear. Germline V CDR1 and CDR2: MNHEY, SMNVEV (reference sequence). CDR3 length: 13 residues. Deletions cut 7 bases from V and 6 bases from J, with 16 bases between. The CDR3 region has the DNA TGTGCCAGCAAACTGCGCGGTGGTTCCGAGCAGTACTTC. This sequence encodes CASKLRGGSEQYF.

The chain has TRBV5-1 and TRBJ2-7; a possible D gene is TRBD1 (6 bases). Germline-derived CDR1 and CDR2 are SGHRS and YFSETQ. The CDR3 spans 16 residues. Trimming removed 2 bases from V and 0 bases from J, with 15 bases in between. The CDR3 loop reads CASSFQPGQSSYEQYF. In DNA form, the CDR3 reads TGCGCCAGCAGCTTTCAACCGGGACAAAGCTCCTACGAGCAGTACTTC.

Turning to this clone: Other nucleotide sequences in the sample specify the same CDR3. The chain carries TRBV6-5 and TRBJ1-2, with 11 bases that match TRBD1. The V gene's germline CDR1 is MNHEY and CDR2 SVGAGI. CDR3 size: 14 residues. V shed 2 bases and J 7 bases; nucleotides not matched to a gene: 3. Here the CDR3 reads CASSYTGQGAGYTF. The CDR3 bases are TGTGCCAGCAGTTACACCGGACAGGGGGCTGGCTACACCTTC.

V usage is TRBV18 and J usage is TRBJ1-1; D is unclear. Germline CDR1 is KGHSH and CDR2 is LQKENI. CDR3 length equals 17 residues. The V gene lost 3 bases and the J gene lost 0 bases, with 17 bases spanning the gap. The CDR3 nucleotides are TGTGCCAGCTCACCCCTTGGTGGAGGGTCTGTGAACACTGAAGCTTTCTTT. Translated, it gives CASSPLGGGSVNTEAFF.

The sample holds a few counts of this clone. This chain links TRBV2 with TRBJ1-5; TRBD1 matches 8 bases. Germline V gene sequence: CDR1 SNHLY, CDR2 FYNNEI. This CDR3 has 14 residues. Germline trimming cut 6 bases from V and 1 base from J; bases unmatched to any gene: 2. The CDR3 coding sequence is TGTGCCAGCAGCGACAGGGGCAGCAATCAGCCCCAGCATTTT. It codes for CASSDRGSNQPQHF.

V and J are TRBV10-3 and TRBJ2-7, with D possibly being TRBD1 (5 bases). Trimming stripped 2 bases from V and 4 bases from J, with 12 bases between. The CDR3 is 14 amino acids. Germline V CDR1 and CDR2: ENHRY, SYGVKD. The CDR3 sequence: CAISEKGRVYEQYF. CDR3 DNA: TGTGCCATCAGTGAGAAAGGCAGGGTTTACGAGCAGTACTTC.

V is TRBV28 and J is TRBJ2-1; TRBD1 matches 9 bases. The CDR3 loop spans 15 amino acids. Germline V gene lookup returns CDR1 MDHEN and CDR2 SYDVKM. J was trimmed by 10 bases and V by 6 bases; bases with no gene match: 13. The CDR3 loop is CASSSSGTGSREQFF. As DNA, the CDR3 is TGTGCCAGCAGCTCTAGTGGGACAGGGTCGAGGGAGCAGTTCTTC.

This clone was seen only a few times. J is TRBJ1-2 and V is TRBV3-1 (or the pseudogene TRBV3-2); 7 positions agree with TRBD1. CDR3 length: 14 amino acids. CDR1 LGHDT and CDR2 YNNKEL come from the germline V gene (reference sequence). The ends lost 4 bases at V and 4 bases at J; junction bases unmatched: 6. The CDR3 loop reads CASSPRQGLYGYTF. DNA of the CDR3: TGTGCCAGCAGCCCCCGACAGGGCCTCTATGGCTACACCTTC.

This chain connects TRBV6-5 to TRBJ2-1, with TRBD1 matching 12 bases. Germline values: CDR1 MNHEY, CDR2 SVGAGI. Germline trimming cut 7 bases from V and 8 bases from J; bases unmatched to any gene: 6. The CDR3 extends over 14 amino acids. The CDR3 region is CASTPGQGAYEQFF. In DNA form, the CDR3 reads TGTGCCAGCACACCGGGACAGGGGGCCTATGAGCAGTTCTTC.

This clone was counted a single time. A junction boundary mismatches the germline segment, possibly from a read error. The rearrangement joins TRBV19 to TRBJ2-3; TRBD2 agrees at 9 bases. The CDR3 runs to 15 residues. CDR1 is LNHDA, CDR2 SQIVND, per germline (reference sequence). The CDR3 spells CASSDQASGIDKQYF. DNA for the CDR3: TGTGCCAGTAGTGACCAAGCTAGCGGGATTGATAAGCAGTATTTT.

V gene TRBV4-3 combines with J gene TRBJ2-7; 10 bases align to TRBD2. Trimming at V came to 0 bases and at J to 12 bases, leaving 11 bases not matched to a gene. Per germline, CDR1 LGHNA and CDR2 YSLEER. This CDR3 has 15 residues. CDR3 amino acids: CASSQDLTSGNRVYF. The CDR3 nucleotides read TGCGCCAGCAGCCAAGATCTAACTAGCGGGAACAGGGTGTACTTC.

The J gene is TRBJ1-4, the V gene TRBV20-1; 9 nucleotides align to TRBD1. The trim removed 1 base at V and 15 bases at J, leaving 3 bases unmatched. This CDR3 has 11 residues. Germline CDR1 is DFQATT and CDR2 is SNEGSKA (reference sequence). The CDR3 DNA sequence: TGCAGTGCTAGAGTTCGGGACAGGGTGTTTTTT. Its protein product is CSARVRDRVFF.

The V call is TRBV10-3, the J call TRBJ1-1; no clear D. Germline V CDR1 and CDR2: ENHRY, SYGVKD. The CDR3 contains 13 residues. Trimming pared 6 bases from V and 1 base from J, leaving 9 bases between. For the CDR3, the DNA is TGTGCCATCAGCTCAGGTGAGAACACTGAAGCTTTCTTT. This encodes CAISSGENTEAFF.

The rearrangement links TRBV14 to TRBJ2-2; no definite D call. Germline CDR1 and CDR2: SGHDN and FVKESK. The V gene lost 2 bases and the J gene lost 7 bases, with 11 bases spanning the gap. This CDR3 is 14 amino acids long. Written as DNA, the CDR3 is TGTGCCAGCAGCCAACCCTTGGGCCACGGGGAGCTGTTTTTT. Translated, it gives CASSQPLGHGELFF.

Here the CDR3 reads CASSLGVSNTGELFF. In DNA, the CDR3 is TGTGCCAGCAGCTTGGGAGTCTCGAACACCGGGGAGCTGTTTTTT. The rearrangement uses TRBV7-3 and TRBJ2-2, with D possibly TRBD2 on 5 matching bases. Germline CDR1 is SGHTA and CDR2 is FQGTGA. The germline V and J ends were trimmed by 3 bases and 0 bases, with 8 bases remaining between them. This CDR3 comprises 15 residues.

This clone was seen once. The J gene is TRBJ1-4, the V gene TRBV5-6; unclear D gene. V was pared by 1 base and J by 8 bases, with 6 bases between. The CDR3 has 12 amino acids. Looked up from germline, CDR1 is SGHDT and CDR2 is YYEEEE. For the CDR3, the DNA is TGTGCCAGCAGCTTGAGGAGAGAAAAACTGTTTTTT. Translated, it gives CASSLRREKLFF.